These T cell receptor beta chains were read from a single sample in a study of shared clonotypes between healthy human individuals. Generated by immunoSEQ multiplex PCR, the TCRdb table keeps only in-frame clones and is missing some. This table holds about 680,000 clones, about 74% found once. The sequencing input was memory CD4+ T cells sorted from blood. The receptor set was obtained from a woman in her twenties or thirties in good health. Both conserved end residues are part of each CDR3. The D gene is left open where the match is weak. Rows give clone size only sometimes, using once, few, many, or a class for an expanded clone.

clone_size | j_call | v_call | d_call | cdr3_aa | cdr3_nt
NA | TRBJ1-2 | TRBV19 | NA | CASSIGGPRANYGYTF | TGTGCCAGTAGTATCGGCGGCCCGAGAGCTAACTATGGCTACACCTTC
NA | TRBJ1-2 | TRBV10-3 | TRBD1 | CAITRTGTNYGYTF | TGTGCCATCACCCGGACAGGGACTAACTATGGCTACACCTTC
NA | TRBJ2-2 | TRBV28 | NA | CASSFLVPGELFF | TGTGCCAGCAGTTTCTTGGTGCCCGGGGAGCTGTTTTTT
NA | TRBJ2-3 | TRBV25-1 | NA | CASSGSLGRLLTDTQYF | TGTGCCAGCAGTGGGAGTCTGGGACGACTCCTCACAGATACGCAGTATTTT
NA | TRBJ2-3 | TRBV28 | TRBD2 | CASSATLGLASTDTQYF | TGTGCCAGCAGTGCCACCTTGGGACTAGCTAGCACAGATACGCAGTATTTT
NA | TRBJ1-3 | TRBV5-6 | NA | CASSPDRRSGNTIYF | TGTGCCAGCAGCCCCGACCGACGCTCTGGAAACACCATATATTTT
NA | TRBJ2-1 | TRBV19 | NA | CASSNIQGGPYNEQFF | TGTGCCAGTAGTAACATACAGGGAGGCCCCTACAATGAGCAGTTCTTC
NA | TRBJ2-2 | TRBV25-1 | NA | CASSETYGELFF | TGTGCCAGCAGTGAGACCTACGGGGAGCTGTTTTTT
NA | TRBJ2-5 | TRBV18 | NA | CASHRGMLHQETQYF | TGTGCCAGCCACCGAGGAATGCTCCACCAAGAGACCCAGTACTTC
once | TRBJ2-7 | TRBV7-8 | NA | CASSSLGYPQYF | TGTGCCAGCAGCTCCCTGGGCTACCCGCAGTACTTC
NA | TRBJ2-7 | TRBV30 | NA | CAWSEAPTLSYEQYF | TGTGCCTGGAGTGAGGCCCCAACCCTCTCCTACGAGCAGTACTTC
few | TRBJ2-3 | TRBV2 | NA | CASSVWGADTQYF | TGTGCCAGCAGTGTGTGGGGAGCAGATACGCAGTATTTT
NA | TRBJ1-1 | TRBV19 | NA | CASSPKTTKRNTEAFF | TGTGCCAGTAGTCCGAAAACGACCAAAAGGAACACTGAAGCTTTCTTT
NA | TRBJ1-4 | TRBV28 | NA | CASSPRAGGDEKLFF | TGTGCCAGCAGTCCCCGCGCGGGGGGCGACGAAAAACTGTTTTTT
NA | TRBJ1-5 | TRBV18 | NA | CASSPMGNNQPQHF | TGTGCCAGCTCACCAATGGGTAACAATCAGCCCCAGCATTTT
NA | TRBJ1-5 | TRBV18 | NA | CASSLSNQPQHF | TGTGCCAGCTCACTCTCTAATCAGCCCCAGCATTTT
few | TRBJ2-1 | TRBV6-1 | NA | CASLVKGDNEQFF | TGTGCCAGCTTAGTAAAGGGAGACAATGAGCAGTTCTTC